The T cell receptor (beta chain) described here comes from a study of blood T cell repertoires in COVID-19. As for the study in general: The analysed material was cDNA or gDNA that came from T cells, B-cell-depleted T cells, or PBMCs.

There are 15 residues in the CDR3. Losses at the gene ends were 4 bases for V and 4 bases for J; bases not matched to a gene: 6. Germline V gives CDR1 MDHEN, CDR2 SYDVKM. TCRdb's copy holds only in-frame clones and misses some; the assay was immunoSEQ multiplex PCR. The sample contains more than 90,000 clones, 85% of which appear only once. V gene TRBV28 combines with J gene TRBJ2-7; 11 bases match TRBD1. The sequence was collected from a woman in her sixties or seventies with active or convalescent COVID-19. Sequences were obtained from peripheral blood. The CDR3 reads CASSSAGTGGYEQYF. As DNA, the CDR3 is TGTGCCAGCAGTTCTGCCGGGACAGGGGGTTACGAGCAGTACTTC.